These 30 T cell receptor beta chains originate from one sample sequenced in a study of shared clonotypes between healthy human individuals. Assay used: immunoSEQ multiplex PCR; TCRdb lists only in-frame clones, some missing. The sample has about 1.5 million clones; roughly 98% are singletons. The specimen sequenced was naive CD4+ T cells sorted from blood. Subset in this sample: CD45RA+ positively selected. The receptors were gathered from a man aged 25-45 years in good health.

A note on this clone: Additional DNA sequences in this sample encode the identical CDR3. J is TRBJ1-2 and V is TRBV7-2, with a tentative D call TRBD1 (6 bases). V was trimmed by 5 bases and J by 4 bases, leaving 11 bases between them. Germline V CDR1 and CDR2: SGHTA, FQGNSA. The CDR3 totals 13 residues. The CDR3 loop reads CASSLGQLYGYTF. The CDR3 nucleotides read TGTGCCAGCAGCCTCGGACAGCTCTATGGCTACACCTTC.

This clone has a single count. The V and J genes are TRBV9 and TRBJ2-7; 11 nucleotides line up with TRBD1. Germline V lookup: CDR1 SGDLS, CDR2 YYNGEE. V lost 1 base and J lost 5; bases outside the gene matches: 8. The CDR3 is 16 amino acids. The CDR3: CASSVFGQGALNEQYF. CDR3 in DNA: TGTGCCAGCAGCGTATTTGGACAGGGGGCGCTGAACGAGCAGTACTTC.

The genes are TRBV9 and TRBJ2-1; a weak D match, TRBD2 (6 bases). The CDR3 is made up of 16 amino acids. With 2 bases removed from V and 3 bases from J, the gap between germline ends came to 15 bases. The germline gives CDR1 SGDLS, CDR2 YYNGEE. For the CDR3, the DNA is TGTGCCAGCAGCGTCGGTGGGAGGAGCATCTACAATGAGCAGTTCTTC. Translation gives CASSVGGRSIYNEQFF.

Concerning this clone: Other DNA sequences within the sample encode an identical CDR3. This chain connects TRBV5-1 to TRBJ2-1; no clear D gene. The CDR3 has 15 residues. Germline CDR1 is SGHRS and CDR2 is YFSETQ. V was clipped by 0 bases and J by 4 bases, with 11 bases between them. CDR3 region: CASSLASSSYNEQFF. The CDR3 region has the DNA TGCGCCAGCAGCTTGGCAAGCAGCAGTTACAATGAGCAGTTCTTC.

Remarks on this clone: Other DNA variants within this sample encode the same CDR3. The chain carries TRBV18 and TRBJ2-7, with 9 bases identical to TRBD1. Germline V lookup: CDR1 KGHSH, CDR2 LQKENI. V lost 2 bases and J lost 2; bases outside the gene matches: 4. The CDR3 length is 15 residues. Here the CDR3 DNA reads TGTGCCAGCTCACCAAGGACAGGGGCGACCTACGAGCAGTACTTC. As protein: CASSPRTGATYEQYF.

The chain couples TRBV9 to TRBJ1-2; TRBD1 matches 11 bases. The CDR3 contains 15 residues. Germline CDR1 reads SGDLS; CDR2 reads YYNGEE. Trimming removed 3 bases from V and 5 bases from J; junction bases left unmatched: 6. The CDR3, as DNA: TGTGCCAGCAGCGCAGGACAGGGGGCGTTGTATGGCTACACCTTC. This gives the protein CASSAGQGALYGYTF.

The chain is built from TRBV5-1 and TRBJ1-4; tentative D call: TRBD1 (6 bases). Trimming removed 0 bases from V and 3 bases from J, with 12 bases in between. CDR3 length: 16 residues. Germline CDR1 SGHRS, CDR2 YFSETQ. In DNA form, the CDR3 reads TGCGCCAGCAGCTTGGCAGGGGCTTTAGCTAATGAAAAACTGTTTTTT. As protein: CASSLAGALANEKLFF.

V gene TRBV28 combines with J gene TRBJ2-5, with D maybe TRBD1 (7 bases). This CDR3 contains 15 residues. V was clipped by 6 bases and J by 1 base, with 15 bases between them. The germline V gene encodes CDR1 MDHEN and CDR2 SYDVKM. This CDR3 reads CASSPARGAQETQYF. CDR3 coding DNA: TGTGCCAGCAGCCCTGCCAGGGGGGCCCAAGAGACCCAGTACTTC.

The rearrangement links TRBV18 to TRBJ2-2, with 11 bases identical to TRBD2. Germline lookup yields CDR1 KGHSH and CDR2 LQKENI. Unmatched junction bases numbered 9, after V lost 3 bases and J lost 0 bases. The CDR3 runs to 19 residues. The CDR3 region has the DNA TGTGCCAGCTCACCGGCGGGACTAGCGGTAAATTCGAACACCGGGGAGCTGTTTTTT. Protein: CASSPAGLAVNSNTGELFF.

J is TRBJ2-5 and V is TRBV18; tentatively, D is TRBD1 (5 bases). The CDR3 has 16 residues. V lost 2 bases and J 5 bases, leaving 18 bases between the germline ends. The germline gives CDR1 KGHSH, CDR2 LQKENI. In DNA form, the CDR3 reads TGTGCCAGCTCACCAGAGTTGGAAGGGGCGAAGGAGACCCAGTACTTC. Its translation: CASSPELEGAKETQYF.

This chain joins TRBV5-6 and TRBJ1-5, with D perhaps matching TRBD1 (5 bases). CDR1 is SGHDT and CDR2 is YYEEEE in the germline V gene. With 0 bases removed from V and 7 bases from J, the gap between germline ends came to 14 bases. The CDR3 is 15 amino acids. CDR3 sequence reads: CASSLGIRALQPQHF. In nucleotides, the CDR3 is TGTGCCAGCAGCTTGGGGATCAGGGCCCTACAGCCCCAGCATTTT.

The chain combines TRBV5-8 with TRBJ1-1; D might be TRBD1 (6 bases). Germline assignment: CDR1 SGHTS and CDR2 YDEGEE. The V and J ends lost 5 bases and 5 bases respectively, with 19 bases between them. The CDR3 is 15 residues long. CDR3 loop: CASRGGRGPLTEAFF. Written as DNA, the CDR3 is TGTGCCAGCAGGGGAGGGCGGGGGCCTTTAACTGAAGCTTTCTTT.

This chain joins TRBV29-1 and TRBJ1-4, with D possibly TRBD1 on 5 matching bases. Looked up from germline, CDR1 is SQVTM and CDR2 is ANQGSEA. Trimming took off 4 bases at V and 0 bases at J, with 9 bases between the two ends. The CDR3 has 14 residues. CDR3 loop: CSVVTGPTNEKLFF. The CDR3 coding sequence is TGCAGCGTTGTTACAGGACCAACTAATGAAAAACTGTTTTTT.

The sample holds one count of this clone. This sequence joins TRBV2 and TRBJ2-6; 14 bases map to TRBD2. This CDR3 is built from 17 residues. The germline CDR1 and CDR2 sequences are SNHLY and FYNNEI. After removal of 8 bases from V and 0 bases from J, the junction contained 3 bases not matched to a gene. CDR3 in amino acids: CASRGTSGGSGANVLTF. CDR3 nucleotide sequence: TGTGCCAGCCGGGGGACTAGCGGGGGCTCTGGGGCCAACGTCCTGACTTTC.

The chain has TRBV6-1 and TRBJ2-7; D is perhaps TRBD1 (5 bases). Trimming removed 5 bases at V and 2 bases at J, with 13 bases between. This CDR3 is 14 amino acids long. Germline V gene sequence: CDR1 MNHNS, CDR2 SASEGT. The CDR3 nucleotides are TGTGCCAGCAGTAAGTATACAGGCCCCTACGAGCAGTACTTC. Protein sequence: CASSKYTGPYEQYF.

The V and J genes are TRBV10-3 and TRBJ2-7; 14 positions match TRBD2. The germline CDR1 and CDR2 sequences are ENHRY and SYGVKD. This CDR3 spans 16 amino acids. V lost 8 bases, J lost 8 bases, and 14 bases stayed unmatched. Here the CDR3 reads CAISLGTSGRNGQQYF. The CDR3 DNA is TGTGCCATCTCCCTGGGGACTAGCGGGAGAAATGGCCAGCAGTACTTC.

A remark on this clone: Different DNA sequences within this sample yield the same CDR3. This chain connects TRBV18 to TRBJ1-1; D ambiguous. The V end lost 0 bases, the J end lost 1 base, and 6 bases lay between the germline ends. Germline-derived CDR1 and CDR2 are KGHSH and LQKENI. The CDR3 consists of 14 residues. The CDR3 coding sequence is TGTGCCAGCTCACCACCGGGTCAGAACACTGAAGCTTTCTTT. Protein: CASSPPGQNTEAFF.

This chain connects TRBV6-6 to TRBJ2-3; possibly TRBD2 for D (5 bases). CDR1 is MNHNY and CDR2 is SVGAGI in the germline V gene (reference sequence). This CDR3 is 15 amino acids long. Between the trimmed V and J ends, which lost 4 bases and 4 bases, there was a span of 15 bases. The CDR3 DNA follows: TGTGCCAGCAGTTCCACCGGCGGGCTGGCAGATACGCAGTATTTT. Its translation: CASSSTGGLADTQYF.

Concerning this clone: At the DNA level, this CDR3 is encoded by other sequences in the same sample as well. The CDR3 region has the DNA TGTGCCAGCAGCTTGGGCGGAGGGCCCTCCTACGAGCAGTACTTC. Protein product: CASSLGGGPSYEQYF. The chain is built from TRBV5-4 and TRBJ2-7; TRBD2 might be the D (6 bases). V lost 0 bases to trimming and J lost 0 bases, with 10 bases between them. The germline V gene has CDR1 SGHNT and CDR2 YYREEE (reference sequence). CDR3 length equals 15 residues.

This rearrangement joins TRBV9 to TRBJ2-3; the match to TRBD2 covers 7 bases. The CDR3 has 16 residues. Germline assignment: CDR1 SGDLS and CDR2 YYNGEE. Trimming cost V 4 bases and J 2 bases; bases outside gene matches: 10. The CDR3, as DNA: TGTGCCAGCAGCTCAGCTAGCGGACTATACACAGATACGCAGTATTTT. As protein: CASSSASGLYTDTQYF.

The chain uses TRBV6-5 and TRBJ2-1; 7 nucleotides match TRBD1. This CDR3 has 14 residues. CDR1 and CDR2 (germline): MNHEY, SVGAGI. Germline trimming cut 6 bases from V and 7 bases from J; bases unmatched to any gene: 9. The CDR3 spells CASRTPGTVNEQFF. In DNA, the CDR3 is TGTGCCAGCAGAACACCCGGGACAGTGAATGAGCAGTTCTTC.

This clone was seen a few times. Other DNA sequences in the sample encode the same CDR3. The J gene is TRBJ2-2, the V gene TRBV11-3; the D is unclear. V was cut by 4 bases and J by 4 bases, with 1 base left in between. The germline V gene encodes CDR1 SGHNT and CDR2 YENEEA. This CDR3 comprises 11 residues. The CDR3 coding sequence is TGTGCCAGCAGCTCCACCGGGGAGCTGTTTTTT. Amino acids: CASSSTGELFF.

The V gene is TRBV2, the J gene TRBJ2-1; maybe TRBD2 (6 bases). Germline V CDR1 and CDR2: SNHLY, FYNNEI. Trimming shortened V by 7 bases and J by 7 bases, and 17 bases separated the two germline ends. The CDR3 has 14 residues. The CDR3 nucleotides are TGTGCCAGCACCCGGGGGACTCAAGGAAATGAGCAGTTCTTC. This codes for CASTRGTQGNEQFF.

The chain links TRBV7-8 to TRBJ1-4, with 10 bases aligning to TRBD1. The trim removed 4 bases at V and 2 bases at J, leaving 4 bases unmatched. The CDR3 sequence is 16 residues long. Per the germline V gene, CDR1 is SGHVS and CDR2 is FQNEAQ. The CDR3 loop is CASSYRDRGTNEKLFF. The CDR3, as DNA: TGTGCCAGCAGCTATCGGGACAGGGGTACTAATGAAAAACTGTTTTTT.

The J gene is TRBJ2-1, the V gene TRBV7-6; D is perhaps TRBD2 (5 bases). V lost 2 bases to trimming and J lost 6 bases, with 17 bases between them. The CDR3 is 16 amino acids. Germline CDR1 is SGHVS and CDR2 is FNYEAQ. Here the CDR3 DNA reads TGTGCCAGCAGCTTAAGGAACTGGCCAGGACTCAATGAGCAGTTCTTC. This translates into CASSLRNWPGLNEQFF.

The chain has TRBV7-9 and TRBJ2-7; the match to TRBD2 covers 9 bases. J lost 2 bases, V lost 4 bases, and 3 bases had no gene match. Germline loops: CDR1 SEHNR, CDR2 FQNEAQ (reference sequence). The CDR3 has 14 residues. The CDR3 loop is CASSWAGGPYEQYF. DNA of the CDR3: TGTGCCAGCAGCTGGGCGGGAGGGCCCTACGAGCAGTACTTC.

V is TRBV10-3 and J is TRBJ2-2, with no clear D. The germline V gene encodes CDR1 ENHRY and CDR2 SYGVKD. V lost 8 bases and J 3 bases, leaving 19 bases between the germline ends. CDR3 size: 16 residues. CDR3 region: CAIPGRREGDTGELFF. In nucleotides, the CDR3 is TGTGCCATCCCTGGTCGGCGAGAAGGTGACACCGGGGAGCTGTTTTTT.

This chain joins TRBV11-3 and TRBJ2-5; 10 bases are a match to TRBD2. Per the germline V gene, CDR1 is SGHNT and CDR2 is YENEEA. V trimming: 1 base; J trimming: 1 base; junction bases outside the gene matches: 3. There are 16 residues in the CDR3. The CDR3 DNA reads as TGTGCCAGCAGCTTAGGTGCTAGCGGGAGCCAAGAGACCCAGTACTTC. Its protein product is CASSLGASGSQETQYF.

The genes are TRBV7-8 and TRBJ1-2; 7 bases map to TRBD1. V gave up 3 bases and J gave up 5 bases; unmatched junction bases: 6. Germline V gene lookup returns CDR1 SGHVS and CDR2 FQNEAQ. This CDR3 spans 14 amino acids. In DNA, the CDR3 is TGTGCCAGCAGCTTGACAGGGAGTGTTTATGGCTACACCTTC. This sequence encodes CASSLTGSVYGYTF.

In regard to this clone: In the same sample, other DNA sequences code for this CDR3. The chain recombines TRBV20-1 with TRBJ2-3; D gene ambiguous. Germline CDR1 and CDR2: DFQATT and SNEGSKA (reference sequence). Between the trimmed V and J ends, which lost 3 bases and 6 bases, there was a span of 4 bases. This CDR3 spans 10 amino acids. The chain's CDR3 is CSASRDTQYF. DNA for the CDR3: TGCAGTGCTAGTCGCGATACGCAGTATTTT.